The rows below give T cell receptor beta chains drawn from one sample of a study of blood T cell repertoires in COVID-19. Data came from immunoSEQ multiplex PCR; TCRdb stores just in-frame clones and leaves some out. In the table there are approximately 140,000 clones, approximately 81% of which are singletons. Sequencing used PBMCs or T cells enriched from blood (not recorded which). These receptors all stem from a man aged 35 to 55 with acute COVID-19. Both conserved end residues are part of each CDR3. A D gene is named only where the DNA matches it firmly. Expanded clones get a size class; other rows say once, few or many, or leave the size out.

>TRBJ2-1|TRBD2|TRBV7-7|.
CASSLGLAGLNEQFF
TGTGCCAGCAGCTTAGGACTAGCGGGATTAAATGAGCAGTTCTTC
>TRBJ1-6|.|TRBV21-1|.
CASSKGRETDF
TGTGCCAGCAGCAAAGGCCGCGAAACAGACTTT
>TRBJ1-4|TRBD1|TRBV28|.
CASRLGTGYEKLFF
TGTGCCAGCAGACTCGGGACAGGGTATGAAAAACTGTTTTTT
>TRBJ1-6|.|TRBV15|.
CATSRDWTKRNSPLHF
TGTGCCACCAGCAGAGATTGGACAAAAAGGAATTCACCCCTCCACTTT
>TRBJ1-2|.|TRBV24-1|.
CATSDGLDFNYGYTF
TGTGCCACCAGTGATGGCCTTGATTTTAACTATGGCTACACCTTC
>TRBJ1-4|.|TRBV27|.
CASSSSPGHSKEKLFF
TGTGCCAGCAGTTCCTCTCCGGGACATTCAAAAGAAAAACTGTTTTTT
>TRBJ2-7|TRBD2|TRBV3-1/TRBV3-2|.
CASSPMGGEAAEQYF
TGTGCCAGCAGCCCTATGGGGGGGGAGGCGGCCGAGCAGTACTTC
>TRBJ1-5|.|TRBV27|.
CASSLSGGDDLQPQHF
TGTGCCAGCAGTTTATCGGGAGGGGACGACCTTCAGCCCCAGCATTTT
>TRBJ1-3|.|TRBV7-2|once
CASSLVSRSSGNTIYF
TGTGCCAGCAGCTTAGTCTCCCGTTCCTCTGGAAACACCATATATTTT
>TRBJ1-1|.|TRBV19|.
CASSIRQLNTEAFF
TGTGCCAGTAGTATAAGACAGTTGAACACTGAAGCTTTCTTT
>TRBJ2-4|.|TRBV4-3|.
CASSQEFGEGGNIQYF
TGCGCCAGCAGCCAAGAATTCGGGGAAGGGGGTAACATTCAGTACTTC
>TRBJ2-7|TRBD1|TRBV14|.
CASSSRTGAYEQYF
TGTGCCAGCAGTTCCCGGACAGGGGCTTACGAGCAGTACTTC
>TRBJ2-1|TRBD1|TRBV10-1|.
CASSDRAGTGVFSEQFF
TGCGCCAGCAGTGACCGAGCCGGGACAGGGGTGTTTAGTGAGCAGTTCTTC
>TRBJ2-1|.|TRBV10-1|.
CASSEFEGSDEQFF
TGCGCCAGCAGTGAATTCGAAGGAAGCGATGAGCAGTTCTTC
>TRBJ1-4|TRBD1|TRBV3-1/TRBV3-2|.
CASSQDPGQGPTLSEKLFF
TGTGCCAGCAGCCAAGACCCGGGACAGGGGCCAACCCTGAGTGAAAAACTGTTTTTT
>TRBJ2-5|.|TRBV10-3|.
CAIRKGEEETQYF
TGTGCCATCCGCAAGGGGGAAGAAGAGACCCAGTACTTC
>TRBJ1-6|.|TRBV30|.
CAWSGNSPLHF
TGTGCCTGGTCGGGGAATTCACCCCTCCACTTT
>TRBJ1-4|.|TRBV6-5|.
CASRGTSNEKLFF
TGTGCCAGCAGGGGGACTTCTAATGAAAAACTGTTTTTT
>TRBJ1-2|.|TRBV18|.
CASSPGAATYGYTF
TGTGCCAGCTCACCAGGGGCGGCCACCTATGGCTACACCTTC
>TRBJ1-2|.|TRBV28|.
CASSLRGYGYTF
TGTGCCAGCAGTCTCCGGGGTTATGGCTACACCTTC
>TRBJ2-2|.|TRBV19|.
CASSIQEVTGELFF
TGTGCCAGTAGTATTCAGGAGGTCACCGGGGAGCTGTTTTTT
>TRBJ2-3|TRBD1|TRBV12-3/TRBV12-4|once
CASRQGPGDTQYF
TGTGCCAGCAGACAGGGGCCAGGAGATACGCAGTATTTT
>TRBJ1-4|TRBD1|TRBV7-9|.
CASSLTGGDNEKLFF
TGTGCCAGCAGCTTGACAGGGGGCGATAATGAAAAACTGTTTTTT
>TRBJ1-3|.|TRBV18|.
CASSPGAGNTIYF
TGTGCCAGCTCACCCGGGGCTGGAAACACCATATATTTT
>TRBJ2-7|TRBD1|TRBV19|.
CASGPGQGYYEQYF
TGTGCCAGCGGGCCGGGACAGGGTTACTACGAGCAGTACTTC
>TRBJ1-5|TRBD1|TRBV28|.
CASSLNLRDRVSPYSNQPQHF
TGTGCCAGCAGTTTAAACCTCCGGGACAGGGTTTCCCCTTATAGCAATCAGCCCCAGCATTTT
>TRBJ2-6|.|TRBV19|.
CASSIGTVSGANVLTF
TGTGCCAGTAGTATAGGGACAGTCTCTGGGGCCAACGTCCTGACTTTC
>TRBJ1-2|TRBD1|TRBV5-1|.
CASSSGQGIDSNYGYTF
TGCGCCAGCAGCTCAGGACAGGGCATAGATTCTAACTATGGCTACACCTTC
>TRBJ2-5|.|TRBV27|.
CASSLGSEETQYF
TGTGCCAGCAGTTTAGGTTCGGAAGAGACCCAGTACTTC
>TRBJ2-1|TRBD2|TRBV5-1|.
CASSLVGLASNEQFF
TGCGCCAGCAGCTTGGTGGGACTAGCGTCCAATGAGCAGTTCTTC
>TRBJ2-2|TRBD1|TRBV18|.
CASSLGQLNTGELFF
TGTGCCAGCTCACTGGGACAGCTGAACACCGGGGAGCTGTTTTTT
>TRBJ2-1|.|TRBV19|.
CASSVADYNEQFF
TGTGCCAGTAGCGTGGCAGATTACAATGAGCAGTTCTTC
>TRBJ2-2|TRBD1|TRBV7-9|.
CASSGPGTVTGELFF
TGTGCCAGCAGCGGTCCCGGGACAGTCACCGGGGAGCTGTTTTTT
>TRBJ2-5|.|TRBV2|.
CASNPRGSQETQYF
TGTGCCAGCAACCCTAGGGGCTCTCAAGAGACCCAGTACTTC
>TRBJ1-5|.|TRBV7-6|.
CASSSSGGSNQPQHF
TGTGCCAGCAGCTCAAGTGGGGGGAGCAATCAGCCCCAGCATTTT
>TRBJ2-2|TRBD1|TRBV7-6|.
CASSLARTTVWTGNTGELFF
TGTGCCAGCAGCTTAGCGCGAACAACTGTCTGGACAGGCAACACCGGGGAGCTGTTTTTT
>TRBJ2-5|TRBD2|TRBV5-4|.
CASSRGTSGGASSETQYF
TGTGCCAGCAGCCGCGGGACTAGCGGGGGGGCGTCTTCTGAGACCCAGTACTTC
>TRBJ1-5|.|TRBV19|.
CASRRGGNQPQHF
TGTGCCAGTCGTAGGGGGGGCAATCAGCCCCAGCATTTT
>TRBJ2-2|.|TRBV18|.
CASSGTAYANTGELFF
TGTGCCAGCTCGGGCACCGCTTATGCGAACACCGGGGAGCTGTTTTTT
>TRBJ2-1|.|TRBV6-2/TRBV6-3|once
CASSPKGLQNNEQFF
TGTGCCAGCAGCCCTAAGGGACTCCAGAACAATGAGCAGTTCTTC
>TRBJ2-4|.|TRBV9|.
CASSVAPGTIGNIQYF
TGTGCCAGCAGCGTAGCTCCCGGGACAATTGGAAACATTCAGTACTTC
>TRBJ1-5|.|TRBV21-1|.
CASSNPGNDQPQHF
TGTGCCAGCAGCAACCCCGGGAACGATCAGCCCCAGCATTTT